The 12 T cell receptor beta chains presented below share a single source sample, sequenced in a study of cytomegalovirus exposure and HLA in healthy donors. The study ran its PCR with 60 Vbeta and 13 Jbeta primers. The data were produced by immunoSEQ multiplex PCR, yet TCRdb's version contains in-frame clones alone and is incomplete. The data show about 190,000 clones, more than 70% seen once. Sample: PBMCs. The receptors were gathered from a man aged 25-45 years in good health and CMV-seropositive.

This clone came up a few times. The chain uses TRBV19 and TRBJ2-7, with D possibly matching TRBD2 (6 bases). CDR3 length equals 13 residues. From germline, CDR1 is LNHDA and CDR2 SQIVND (reference sequence). V was shortened by 2 bases and J by 12 bases, with 17 bases between the two germline ends. The CDR3 loop is CASSISGREAPYF. The CDR3 DNA reads as TGTGCCAGTAGTATATCCGGCAGGGAGGCCCCGTACTTC.

The chain carries TRBV5-1 and TRBJ2-7, with 11 bases identical to TRBD1. The CDR3 has 15 residues. Germline CDR1 reads SGHRS; CDR2 reads YFSETQ. Trimming took 4 bases from V and 2 from J; bases not matched to a gene: 5. The CDR3: CASSLWTGGTYEQYF. The CDR3 bases are TGCGCCAGCAGCCTTTGGACAGGGGGCACCTACGAGCAGTACTTC.

V is TRBV5-5 and J is TRBJ1-1; possible D gene TRBD1, 6 bases. The germline V and J ends were trimmed by 2 bases and 5 bases, with 16 bases remaining between them. The germline V gene encodes CDR1 SGHKS and CDR2 YYEKEE (reference sequence). The CDR3 runs to 15 residues. CDR3 coding DNA: TGTGCCAGCAGCTTTTCCGGGGGCGGGGGGACTGAAGCTTTCTTT. It yields the protein CASSFSGGGGTEAFF.

V is TRBV2 and J is TRBJ2-7; the D gene is possibly TRBD1 (6 bases). V shed 3 bases and J shed 6 bases, with 15 bases lying between them. This CDR3 comprises 14 residues. The V gene's germline CDR1 is SNHLY and CDR2 FYNNEI. The CDR3 coding sequence is TGTGCCAGCAGTGAGGGGACAACTATCCGCGAGCAGTACTTC. This codes for CASSEGTTIREQYF.

The chain carries TRBV30 and TRBJ1-2, with no clear D. V was shortened by 3 bases and J by 3 bases, with 8 bases between the two germline ends. The germline V gene has CDR1 GTSNPN and CDR2 SVGIG (reference sequence). The CDR3 has 12 residues. CDR3 nucleotide sequence: TGTGCCTGGAGCAGAAGTTACTATGGCTACACCTTC. Its protein is CAWSRSYYGYTF.

V and J are TRBV28 and TRBJ1-2; D perhaps matches TRBD1 (6 bases). The CDR3 extends over 19 amino acids. V lost 5 bases and J 3 bases, leaving 28 bases between the germline ends. Germline CDR1 MDHEN, CDR2 SYDVKM. This CDR3 reads CASSGGGRDGFAIYYGYTF. In DNA, the CDR3 is TGTGCCAGCAGTGGGGGGGGCCGGGACGGGTTTGCAATTTACTATGGCTACACCTTC.

The chain has TRBV9 and TRBJ2-2; 9 bases match TRBD2. The CDR3 length is 16 residues. Germline CDR1 SGDLS, CDR2 YYNGEE. V lost 3 bases and J lost 3; bases outside the gene matches: 6. The CDR3, as DNA: TGTGCCAGCAGCGCCGGGCGGGAGGGGGACACCGGGGAGCTGTTTTTT. As protein: CASSAGREGDTGELFF.

The V and J genes are TRBV7-9 and TRBJ2-5; 8 bases match TRBD2. V shed 4 bases and J 1 base; nucleotides not matched to a gene: 5. Germline lookup yields CDR1 SEHNR and CDR2 FQNEAQ (reference sequence). This CDR3 region has 15 residues. CDR3 sequence: CASSSEAGGQETQYF. The CDR3, as DNA: TGTGCCAGCAGCTCTGAGGCGGGGGGCCAAGAGACCCAGTACTTC. The full variable domain, its missing parts supplied by reference TRBV7-9 and TRBJ2-5, is DTGVSQNPRHKITKRGQNVTFRCDPISEHNRLYWYRQTLGQGPEFLTYFQNEAQLEKSRLLSDRFSAERPKGSFSTLEIQRTEQGDSAMYLCASSSEAGGQETQYFGPGTRLLVL.

This chain links TRBV7-9 with TRBJ2-4; 7 bases fit TRBD2. The CDR3 has 17 residues. In germline, CDR1 is SEHNR, CDR2 FQNEAQ (reference sequence). The V gene end was trimmed by 3 bases and the J gene end by 1 base; junction bases not matched to a gene: 9. The DNA for the CDR3 is TGTGCCAGCAGCTTTCTGGGGGGGTGGACTGCCAAAAACATTCAGTACTTC. It is translated as CASSFLGGWTAKNIQYF.

This clone was seen a handful of times. The chain links TRBV10-3 to TRBJ2-2; TRBD2 agrees at 8 bases. The CDR3 extends over 13 amino acids. The germline V gene encodes CDR1 ENHRY and CDR2 SYGVKD. V dropped 10 bases and J dropped 5; count of bases not matched to a gene: 6. CDR3 sequence reads: CANQAGATGELFF. In DNA form, the CDR3 reads TGTGCCAACCAAGCGGGGGCGACCGGGGAGCTGTTTTTT.

The gene calls are TRBV15 and TRBJ2-7; weak D call: TRBD2 (5 bases). CDR1 is LNHNV, CDR2 YYDKDF, per germline (reference sequence). The CDR3 loop spans 14 amino acids. Deletions cut 0 bases from V and 4 bases from J, with 10 bases between. CDR3 sequence: CATSRDRSGYEQYF. CDR3 nucleotides: TGTGCCACCAGCAGAGATCGGTCGGGATACGAGCAGTACTTC.

This clone was counted only a few times. The V call is TRBV5-5, the J call TRBJ1-3; D may be TRBD1 (6 bases). Germline CDR1 SGHKS, CDR2 YYEKEE (reference sequence). The CDR3 is 17 residues long. Trimming pared 0 bases from V and 2 bases from J, leaving 15 bases between. CDR3 DNA sequence: TGTGCCAGCAGCTTGGTCCCTTGGCAGGGGACTGGAAACACCATATATTTT. Translation: CASSLVPWQGTGNTIYF.